These 14 T cell receptor beta chains were sequenced from one sample in a study of T cells in Graves' hyperthyroidism and ophthalmopathy. Template material for amplifying TCR beta CDR3 regions consisted of RNA transcripts. RT-PCR in the first round (using the HTBI primer set) targeted the TCR CDR3. TCRdb re-called the multiplex PCR reads through MiXCR, storing one row per CDR3 protein. This repertoire shows about 400,000 distinct CDR3 sequences, more than 12% found once; its top ten account for around 28%. The sequenced material came from blood. These receptors were taken from a man aged 45 to 65 with Graves' ophthalmopathy.

Comments on this clonotype: A much larger clone lies one base from this, so it may be a read error. This sequence joins TRBV5-1 and TRBJ1-1; 10 nucleotides match TRBD1. Trimming took 4 bases from V and 0 from J; bases not matched to a gene: 6. There are 16 residues in the CDR3. Germline lookup yields CDR1 SGHRS and CDR2 YFSETQ. CDR3 sequence (DNA): TGCGCCAGCAGCATGGGACAGGGGCTCATGAACACTGAAGCTTTCTTT. Its translation: CASSMGQGLMNTEAFF.

In this sample, this clonotype turned up many times. V and J are TRBV30 and TRBJ1-1, with D hard to call. CDR3 size: 13 residues. V was clipped by 2 bases and J by 0 bases, with 7 bases between them. Germline CDR1 reads GTSNPN; CDR2 reads SVGIG (reference sequence). As DNA, the CDR3 is TGTGCCTGGAGTAACGGATTGAACACTGAAGCTTTCTTT. This sequence encodes CAWSNGLNTEAFF. Based on the CDR3 plus reference TRBV30 and TRBJ1-1, the full variable domain is SQTIHQWPATLVQPVGSPLSLECTVEGTSNPNLYWYRQAAGRGLQLLFYSVGIGQISSEVPQNLSASRPQDRQFILSSKKLLLSDSGFYLCAWSNGLNTEAFFGQGTRLTVV.

As for this clonotype: This may arise from a read error, as a much more abundant clone is one base away. The gene calls are TRBV12-3 or TRBV12-4 and TRBJ2-3; 7 bases line up with TRBD2. This CDR3 spans 16 amino acids. With V trimmed by 2 bases and J by 0 bases, 5 bases remained unmatched. The CDR3 DNA is TGTGCCAGCAGTTTATGTCTAGCGGAGAGCACAGATACGCAGTATTTT. Amino acids: CASSLCLAESTDTQYF.

This clonotype has at least ten counts. CDR3 sequence (DNA): TGTGCCAGCAGCCGCGTCCCGGGACATCCCCAGCATTTT. Its translation is CASSRVPGHPQHF. This chain connects TRBV3-1 to TRBJ1-5; D perhaps matches TRBD1 (6 bases). The CDR3 totals 13 residues. V lost 4 bases, J lost 10 bases, and 14 bases lay in between. Germline CDR1 LGHDT, CDR2 YNNKEL (reference sequence).

There are many counts of this clonotype. The genes are TRBV5-1 and TRBJ2-5, with D unclear. The CDR3 spans 12 residues. The germline V and J ends were trimmed by 5 bases and 5 bases, with 10 bases remaining between them. The germline gives CDR1 SGHRS, CDR2 YFSETQ. The CDR3 sequence is CASSPPTETQYF. The CDR3 DNA is TGCGCCAGCAGTCCCCCGACGGAGACCCAGTACTTC.

To note about this clonotype: A much larger clone lies one base from this, so it may be a read error. The V call is TRBV7-3, the J call TRBJ1-1; D unclear. CDR3 size: 13 residues. Per germline, CDR1 SGHTA and CDR2 FQGTGA. The CDR3, as DNA: TGTGCCAGCAGCTTAACTTACGCGAGTGAAGCTTCCTTT. It translates to CASSLTYASEASF.

This clonotype was recorded at least ten times. The CDR3 coding sequence is TGCAGTGCTAGTCCTAAACCACAAGATACGCAGTATTTT. Translation gives CSASPKPQDTQYF. The chain combines TRBV20-1 with TRBJ2-3, with D hard to call. This CDR3 region has 13 residues. Germline CDR1 reads DFQATT; CDR2 reads SNEGSKA (reference sequence). Trimming took 3 bases from V and 5 from J, leaving 12 bases between them.

Many counts were recorded for this clonotype. The gene calls are TRBV7-3 and TRBJ2-2; 10 nucleotides agree with TRBD2. J lost 7 bases, V lost 2 bases, and 7 bases had no gene match. This CDR3 contains 16 residues. CDR1 and CDR2 (germline): SGHTA, FQGTGA. The CDR3 nucleotides are TGTGCCAGCAGCTTAGCCGGGACTAGCGTAAACGGGGAGCTGTTTTTT. Amino acids: CASSLAGTSVNGELFF.

This clonotype turned up a few times. The chain carries TRBV25-1 and TRBJ2-1; 16 bases match TRBD2. CDR3 length: 16 residues. Germline V gene sequence: CDR1 MGHDK, CDR2 SYGVNS. After removal of 7 bases from V and 10 bases from J, the junction contained 10 bases not matched to a gene. CDR3 coding DNA: TGTGCCAGCACAACCCCGGGACTAGCGGGAGGGCGCGAGCAGTTCTTC. It is translated as CASTTPGLAGGREQFF.

The rearrangement joins TRBV19 to TRBJ2-1; 9 bases align to TRBD2. Germline V lookup: CDR1 LNHDA, CDR2 SQIVND (reference sequence). J gave up 9 bases and V 3 bases, and 3 bases lay outside the gene matches. The CDR3 sequence is 13 residues long. The CDR3: CASSILREGEQFF. The CDR3, as DNA: TGTGCCAGTAGTATTTTGCGGGAGGGTGAGCAGTTCTTC. The full variable domain, in which reference TRBV19 and TRBJ2-1 provide the parts outside the CDR3, is DGGITQSPKYLFRKEGQNVTLSCEQNLNHDAMYWYRQDPGQGLRLIYYSQIVNDFQKGDIAEGYSVSREKKESFPLTVTSAQKNPTAFYLCASSILREGEQFFGPGTRLTVL.

This clonotype appeared many times. The chain has TRBV6-1 and TRBJ2-7, with TRBD1 matching 12 bases. The CDR3 has 20 amino acids. J lost 3 bases, V lost 6 bases, and 21 bases had no gene match. Germline V gives CDR1 MNHNS, CDR2 SASEGT. The CDR3 protein is CASSRLRDRGQKFHFYEQYF. In DNA, the CDR3 is TGTGCCAGCAGCCGCCTCCGGGACAGGGGGCAAAAATTCCATTTCTACGAGCAGTACTTC.

This sequence joins TRBV7-9 and TRBJ2-5; 8 bases are shared with TRBD2. V shed 7 bases and J 1 base; nucleotides not matched to a gene: 8. The CDR3 is 15 amino acids. Per germline, CDR1 SEHNR and CDR2 FQNEAQ (reference sequence). The CDR3, as DNA: TGTGCCAGCATTGGTCCGGGAGGGCCCCAAGAGACCCAGTACTTC. Its protein product is CASIGPGGPQETQYF. The variable domain in full, with the rest retrieved from reference TRBV7-9 and TRBJ2-5, is DTGVSQNPRHKITKRGQNVTFRCDPISEHNRLYWYRQTLGQGPEFLTYFQNEAQLEKSRLLSDRFSAERPKGSFSTLEIQRTEQGDSAMYLCASIGPGGPQETQYFGPGTRLLVL.

This clonotype occurred many times. V and J are TRBV11-2 and TRBJ2-7; 7 bases agree with TRBD1. Germline V gene sequence: CDR1 SGHAT, CDR2 FQNNGV. The CDR3 has 15 residues. The J segment lost 0 bases and the V segment lost 5 bases, leaving 7 bases of the junction unmatched. The CDR3 coding sequence is TGTGCCAGCAGCGCCGGGACAGCGAGCTCCTACGAGCAGTACTTC. It yields the protein CASSAGTASSYEQYF.

The table lists this clonotype with many counts. The genes are TRBV13 and TRBJ1-6; D possibly corresponds to TRBD1 (5 bases). The CDR3 loop spans 15 amino acids. Germline V CDR1 and CDR2: PRHDT, FYEKMQ (reference sequence). V lost 5 bases to trimming and J lost 2 bases, with 10 bases between them. The CDR3 is CASSHRDAYNSPLHF. Here the CDR3 DNA reads TGTGCCAGCAGCCACCGGGACGCCTATAATTCACCCCTCCACTTT.